The rows below give T cell receptor beta chains drawn from one sample of a study of T cell responses to AZD1222 COVID-19 vaccine. Generated by immunoSEQ multiplex PCR, the TCRdb table keeps only in-frame clones and is missing some. This table has nearly 35,000 clones, roughly 90% appearing once. The specimen comprised peripheral blood, sampled on day 0 of AZD1222 vaccination. The receptors shown here come from an adult in good health. CDR3s include the opening cysteine and the closing phenylalanine or tryptophan. A D gene is named only where the DNA matches it firmly. Clone size is stated in some rows and not others, as once, few, many or a class when expanded.

.	TRBV5-4	TRBJ2-6	.	TGTGCCAGCAGCTTGAGGGGGGCTGGGGCCAACGTCCTGACTTTC	CASSLRGAGANVLTF
.	TRBV9	TRBJ2-1	TRBD2	TGTGCCAGCAGCGGGAAACAGCGGGGGGCCCGATTGAATGAGCAGTTCTTC	CASSGKQRGARLNEQFF
.	TRBV3-1/TRBV3-2	TRBJ2-6	.	TGTGCCAGCAGCCCCGGCGCAGGGAATGGGGCCAACGTCCTGACTTTC	CASSPGAGNGANVLTF
.	TRBV20-1	TRBJ2-1	.	TGCAGTGCTAGTATCCCACTGGGGGCTTCCTACAATGAGCAGTTCTTC	CSASIPLGASYNEQFF
.	TRBV5-6	TRBJ2-1	.	TGTGCCAGCAGCCGGGTCGCCAATGAGCAGTTCTTC	CASSRVANEQFF
.	TRBV5-1	TRBJ2-2	TRBD2	TGCGCCAGCAGCTTGGAAATGGGACTAGCGGGAGGGAACACCGGGGAGCTGTTTTTT	CASSLEMGLAGGNTGELFF
.	TRBV6-5	TRBJ1-4	TRBD1	TGTGCCAGCAGTTACGGGGACAGGGATAATGAAAAACTGTTTTTT	CASSYGDRDNEKLFF
.	TRBV6-5	TRBJ1-5	.	TGTGCCAGCAGTTACTCCAGCCGCAATCAGCCCCAGCATTTT	CASSYSSRNQPQHF
.	TRBV30	TRBJ1-4	.	TGTGCCTGGAGTCGGACAGAAAAACTGTTTTTT	CAWSRTEKLFF
.	TRBV18	TRBJ2-1	.	TGTGCCAGCTCACCACCCGGGACTTCCAGGGTGGAGCAGTTCTTC	CASSPPGTSRVEQFF
.	TRBV28	TRBJ1-6	.	TGTGCCAGCAGGGCCGAAGGGGTAGACTCACCCCTCCACTTT	CASRAEGVDSPLHF
.	TRBV6-5	TRBJ2-7	.	TGTGCCAGCAGTTACTTGGGGAACGAGCAGTACTTC	CASSYLGNEQYF
.	TRBV10-1	TRBJ2-2	.	TGCGCCAGCAGTCGAGGGGCGGACACCGGGGAGCTGTTTTTT	CASSRGADTGELFF
.	TRBV5-6	TRBJ2-7	TRBD2	TGTGCCAGCAGCTTGGATGGGCGGGGGGCATACGAGCAGTACTTC	CASSLDGRGAYEQYF
.	TRBV6-5	TRBJ1-1	TRBD1	TGTGCCAGCAGTTGGACAGGACAAACTGAAGCTTTCTTT	CASSWTGQTEAFF
.	TRBV5-1	TRBJ1-4	.	TGCGCCAGCAGCTTGGGCAGGGAGGGCGAAAAACTGTTTTTT	CASSLGREGEKLFF
.	TRBV28	TRBJ1-4	.	TGTGCCAGCAGTACCAACCTGGGGGTGGGAGTCGAACTGTTTTTT	CASSTNLGVGVELFF
.	TRBV5-1	TRBJ2-4	TRBD1	TGCGCCAGCAGAACAGGGGACCCCCTAGCCAAAAACATTCAGTACTTC	CASRTGDPLAKNIQYF
.	TRBV7-9	TRBJ1-1	.	TGTGCCAGCAGCTTGGGGCGGGACTACCCTGAAGCTTTCTTT	CASSLGRDYPEAFF
.	TRBV2	TRBJ2-7	.	TGTGCCACTGGAGGAGTAGCGGACCCTACGTCGTACTTC	CATGGVADPTSYF
.	TRBV7-9	TRBJ2-5	.	TGTGCCAGCAGCTTAGCGAAGGTCTTTTCCTACCTGGTTCAAGAGACCCAGTACTTC	CASSLAKVFSYLVQETQYF
.	TRBV6-5	TRBJ1-5	TRBD1	TGTGCCAGCAGTTCCCGGACAGGGGGCATCAATCAGCCCCAGCATTTT	CASSSRTGGINQPQHF
.	TRBV7-9	TRBJ2-2	TRBD2	TGTGCCAGCAGCTTAGGCGGGAGTTCTGCAACCGGGGAGCTGTTTTTT	CASSLGGSSATGELFF
few	TRBV7-8	TRBJ2-7	.	TGTGCCAGCAGCCTTCGGGACTCTTCCTACGAGCAGTACTTC	CASSLRDSSYEQYF
.	TRBV12-1	TRBJ1-5	.	TGTGCCAGCAGCTTTACCGATCAGCCCCAGCATTTT	CASSFTDQPQHF
.	TRBV5-4	TRBJ1-2	.	TGTGCCAGCAGCTTGAAGGATACAGCCTATGGCTACACCTTC	CASSLKDTAYGYTF
.	TRBV7-9	TRBJ1-4	TRBD1	TGTGCCAGCAGCCAAAACAGGGGGGCTAATGAAAAACTGTTTTTT	CASSQNRGANEKLFF
.	TRBV27	TRBJ2-1	.	TGTGCCAGCAGTTTGTCAGGGAGCTACAATGAGCAGTTCTTC	CASSLSGSYNEQFF
.	TRBV5-1	TRBJ1-2	TRBD1	TGCGCCAGCAGCCCAGAGTCAGGGGGCGCCTATGGCTACACCTTC	CASSPESGGAYGYTF
.	TRBV7-2	TRBJ1-1	.	TGTGCCAGCAGCTTCCTTGGACCGCAGAACACTGAAGCTTTCTTT	CASSFLGPQNTEAFF
.	TRBV4-1	TRBJ1-5	.	TGCGCCAGCAGCCAACCCTCTCAAGGGCCGCAGCATTTT	CASSQPSQGPQHF
.	TRBV7-8	TRBJ2-1	TRBD2	TGTGCCAGCAGCCCCCTGCCCCCAGGTGTAATGCTAGCGGGAGACTTGAGCTCCTACAATGAGCAGTTCTTC	CASSPLPPGVMLAGDLSSYNEQFF
.	TRBV7-9	TRBJ2-7	.	TGTGCCAGCAGCTGGGGAGACTCCTACGAGCAGTACTTC	CASSWGDSYEQYF
few	TRBV7-3	TRBJ2-3	.	TGTGCCAGCAGCTTAGGTTTGGGGCAGACAGATACGCAGTATTTT	CASSLGLGQTDTQYF
.	TRBV3-1/TRBV3-2	TRBJ2-4	TRBD2	TGTGCCAGCAGCCCCGAATTATACTGGGGGGGTGGCATTCAGTACTTC	CASSPELYWGGGIQYF
.	TRBV30	TRBJ1-4	TRBD1	TGTGCCGGAAAGGGGACAGGGAATGAAAAACTGTTTTTT	CAGKGTGNEKLFF
.	TRBV11-2	TRBJ2-2	TRBD2	TGTGCCAGCAGCCTCAGCGGGATCAACACCGGGGAGCTGTTTTTT	CASSLSGINTGELFF
.	TRBV2	TRBJ2-7	TRBD1	TGTGCCAGCGGGGACAGGGTCCCCTACGAGCAGTACTTC	CASGDRVPYEQYF
.	TRBV7-9	TRBJ1-5	TRBD1	TGTGCCAGCAGCCCAGGGGGGGGGAATCAGCCCCAGCATTTT	CASSPGGGNQPQHF
.	TRBV10-3	TRBJ1-3	.	TGTGCCATCAGGGATAGGAGCACCATATATTTT	CAIRDRSTIYF
.	TRBV4-1	TRBJ2-1	TRBD2	TGCGCCAGCAGCCGGGCGGGAGCCGGTTACAATGAGCAGTTCTTC	CASSRAGAGYNEQFF
.	TRBV9	TRBJ2-1	.	TGTGCCAGCAGCCCCCCGGGTGGGTCAAATGAGCAGTTCTTC	CASSPPGGSNEQFF
few	TRBV9	TRBJ1-5	.	TGTGCCAGCAGCGTAGGCTACCAGGGGAATCAGCCCCAGCATTTT	CASSVGYQGNQPQHF
.	TRBV30	TRBJ1-2	.	TGTGCCTGGAGTGTGGGATTTTCTAACTATGGCTACACCTTC	CAWSVGFSNYGYTF
once	TRBV7-3	TRBJ2-3	TRBD2	TGTGCCAGCAGCTTAATTAGCGGGGGGGCCGGAGATACGCAGTATTTT	CASSLISGGAGDTQYF
.	TRBV19	TRBJ1-4	TRBD1	TGTGCCAGTAGCCCCTCCAGACAGGGAACTGAAAAACTGTTTTTT	CASSPSRQGTEKLFF
.	TRBV6-4	TRBJ1-4	.	TGTGCCCCCCACTCCAACAGGTTTAATGAAAAACTGTTTTTT	CAPHSNRFNEKLFF
.	TRBV12-3/TRBV12-4	TRBJ2-1	.	TGTGCCAGCAGTTTATTGAGGGCCAATGAGCAGTTCTTC	CASSLLRANEQFF
.	TRBV4-1	TRBJ1-4	TRBD1	TGCGCCAGCAGCCAAAATTACCCGGGGACAGTTAATGAAAAACTGTTTTTT	CASSQNYPGTVNEKLFF
few	TRBV18	TRBJ2-7	.	TGTGCCAGCTCACCACCGACTATTCTCTACGAGCAGTACTTC	CASSPPTILYEQYF
.	TRBV5-1	TRBJ1-1	.	TGCGCCAGCAGCTTGGCCTTGGGGTCTGAAGCTTTCTTT	CASSLALGSEAFF
.	TRBV7-3	TRBJ1-1	TRBD1	TGTGCCAGCAGCCCCCAGGGACAGTTAAACACTGAAGCTTTCTTT	CASSPQGQLNTEAFF
.	TRBV5-1	TRBJ2-5	TRBD2	TGCGCCAGCAGCGGGCTAGCGGGAGCTCCGGAGACCCAGTACTTC	CASSGLAGAPETQYF
.	TRBV9	TRBJ2-3	TRBD2	TGTGCCAGCAGCGTTAGCGGGGGACTAAGCACAGATACGCAGTATTTT	CASSVSGGLSTDTQYF
.	TRBV7-2	TRBJ2-2	.	TGTGCCAGCAGCTTAGAGGGAAACACCGGGGAGCTGTTTTTT	CASSLEGNTGELFF